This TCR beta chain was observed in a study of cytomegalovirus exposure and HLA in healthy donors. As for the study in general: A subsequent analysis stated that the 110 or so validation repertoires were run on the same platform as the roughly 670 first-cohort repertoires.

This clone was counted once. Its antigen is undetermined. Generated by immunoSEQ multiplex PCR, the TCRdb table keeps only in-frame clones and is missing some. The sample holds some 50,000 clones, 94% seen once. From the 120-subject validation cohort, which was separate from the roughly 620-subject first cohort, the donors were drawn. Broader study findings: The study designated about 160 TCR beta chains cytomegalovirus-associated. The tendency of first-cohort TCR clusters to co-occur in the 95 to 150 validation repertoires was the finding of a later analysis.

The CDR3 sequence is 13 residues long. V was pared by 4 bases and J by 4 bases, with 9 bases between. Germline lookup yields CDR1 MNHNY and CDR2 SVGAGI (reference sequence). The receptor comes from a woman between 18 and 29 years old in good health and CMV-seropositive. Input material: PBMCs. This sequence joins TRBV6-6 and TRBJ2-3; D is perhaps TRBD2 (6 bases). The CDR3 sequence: CASSWGVADTQYF. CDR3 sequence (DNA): TGTGCCAGCAGTTGGGGGGTTGCAGATACGCAGTATTTT.